A selection of T cell receptor beta chains follows, all from one sample in a study of T cell responses to AZD1222 COVID-19 vaccine. Using immunoSEQ multiplex PCR, the repertoire was profiled, and TCRdb retains in-frame clones only, with some absent. The sample shows about 110,000 clones, around nine tenths of them seen only once. The source material was peripheral blood, sampled 28 days after the second AZD1222 dose. The receptors shown here come from an adult who received the AZD1222 COVID-19 vaccine. The CDR3 runs from the conserved cysteine through the conserved F or W. The D gene is left open where the match is weak. Clone size, where shown, is once, few, many, or a class for clones that have expanded.

d_call	v_call	clone_size	j_call	cdr3_length	cdr3_nt	cdr3_aa
NA	TRBV19	NA	TRBJ1-5	13	TGTGCCAGTAGTATTAGGGGGGGTCAGCCCCAGCATTTT	CASSIRGGQPQHF
NA	TRBV3-1/TRBV3-2	once	TRBJ1-1	16	TGTGCCGGCAGCCCTTGGGGCAGGTGGAAAAACACTGAAGCTTTCTTT	CAGSPWGRWKNTEAFF
TRBD2	TRBV27	NA	TRBJ2-1	14	TGTGCCAGCCGCCCCGGGACTAGCTCCCATGAGCAGTTCTTC	CASRPGTSSHEQFF
NA	TRBV11-2	NA	TRBJ2-3	12	TGTGCCAGCAGCTTAGATCAACGGCAGTCGGATTTT	CASSLDQRQSDF
NA	TRBV28	NA	TRBJ1-1	14	TGTGCCAGCACCGCAGGACAGCTCAACACTGAAGCTTTCTTT	CASTAGQLNTEAFF
TRBD2	TRBV5-1	NA	TRBJ2-1	15	TGCGCCAGCAGCTTGAGCGGGGGTACCTACAATGAGCAGTTCTTC	CASSLSGGTYNEQFF
NA	TRBV11-3	NA	TRBJ1-6	17	TGTGCCAGCAGCTTAGATCTCGGCCAGCCAGATAATTCACCCCTCCACTTT	CASSLDLGQPDNSPLHF
NA	TRBV5-1	NA	TRBJ1-3	16	TGCGCCAGCAGCCTGGGATGGGGGAGCTCTGGAAACACCATATATTTT	CASSLGWGSSGNTIYF
NA	TRBV2	NA	TRBJ1-2	15	TGTGCCAGCAGTTTAAGGGGGGGTGGAGGCTATGGCTACACCTTC	CASSLRGGGGYGYTF
TRBD1	TRBV7-9	NA	TRBJ1-3	15	TGTGCCAGCAGCTTCCGGGACAGCTCTGGAAACACCATATATTTT	CASSFRDSSGNTIYF
NA	TRBV27	few	TRBJ2-1	13	TGTGCCAGCAGTCAAACAAGGGCGCGTGAGCAGTTCTTC	CASSQTRAREQFF
TRBD1	TRBV5-1	NA	TRBJ1-3	15	TGCGCCAGCAGCTTTGGAGGACAGGGTTTTGACACCATATATTTT	CASSFGGQGFDTIYF
NA	TRBV5-1	NA	TRBJ1-1	12	TGCGCCAGCAGCCTTACGAACACTGAAGCTTTCTTT	CASSLTNTEAFF
NA	TRBV14	NA	TRBJ1-6	15	TGTGCCAGCAGCCAAGACTATCGACCACAAACACCCCTCCACTTT	CASSQDYRPQTPLHF
TRBD1	TRBV10-3	NA	TRBJ2-7	13	TGTGCCATCAGGGAACAGGGGAACTACGAGCAGTACTTC	CAIREQGNYEQYF
NA	TRBV6-5	NA	TRBJ1-4	15	TGTGCCAGCAGTCCCGACCGGGAGACTAATGAAAAACTGTTTTTT	CASSPDRETNEKLFF
NA	TRBV5-1	NA	TRBJ2-3	15	TGCGCCAGCAGTCCTCGGGACCCCCGGGCAGATACGCAGTATTTT	CASSPRDPRADTQYF
TRBD1	TRBV5-4	once	TRBJ1-1	15	TGTGCCAGCAGCTCCCGGGACAGGGGGGACACTGAAGCTTTCTTT	CASSSRDRGDTEAFF
NA	TRBV7-9	NA	TRBJ2-3	15	TGTGCCAGCAGCCCCACAGGGATAGGCACAGATACGCAGTATTTT	CASSPTGIGTDTQYF
NA	TRBV7-9	NA	TRBJ1-1	18	TGTGCAAAGCGGACCCTCCCCGGAGCGGATCGAGGGAACACTGAAGCTTTCTTT	CAKRTLPGADRGNTEAFF
NA	TRBV7-9	NA	TRBJ1-5	13	TGTGCCAGCAGCCTCGCGGCCAATCAGCCCCAGCATTTT	CASSLAANQPQHF
TRBD1	TRBV4-1	NA	TRBJ2-3	16	TGCGCCAGCAGCCCAGAGGGACAGAGAGACACAGATACGCAGTATTTT	CASSPEGQRDTDTQYF
NA	TRBV11-2	NA	TRBJ2-7	13	TGTGCCAGCAGCTTAGGGACTGTCTACGAGCAGTACTTC	CASSLGTVYEQYF
NA	TRBV7-2	NA	TRBJ1-2	14	TGTGCCAGCAGCTTAGGCTGGACAGACTATGGCTACACCTTC	CASSLGWTDYGYTF
NA	TRBV5-1	once	TRBJ1-2	15	TGCGCCAGCAGCTTGAACCCCGGGACCAACTATGGCTACACCTTC	CASSLNPGTNYGYTF
NA	TRBV12-3/TRBV12-4	NA	TRBJ2-1	13	TGTGCCAGCGGCCGACTGAGATACAATGAGCAGTTCTTC	CASGRLRYNEQFF
NA	TRBV7-3	NA	TRBJ1-1	14	TGTGCCAGCAGCACGGGACGGGAGAACACTGAAGCTTTCTTT	CASSTGRENTEAFF
TRBD1	TRBV7-9	NA	TRBJ2-7	13	TGTGCCAGCAGCTCCGGGACAGGGTCTGAGCAGTACTTC	CASSSGTGSEQYF
TRBD1	TRBV5-1	NA	TRBJ1-1	15	TGCGCCAGCAGCTCCACCCCAACAGGGGAGAATGAAGCTTTCTTT	CASSSTPTGENEAFF
NA	TRBV11-2	NA	TRBJ1-5	18	TGTGCCAGCAGCTTCCCCCAGACCGAGAACCTTGGCGATCAGCCCCAGCATTTT	CASSFPQTENLGDQPQHF
NA	TRBV11-2	NA	TRBJ2-3	16	TGTGCCAGCAGCTTAGCGGGGGCTGGAAGCACAGATACGCAGTATTTT	CASSLAGAGSTDTQYF
TRBD2	TRBV28	NA	TRBJ2-7	15	TGTGCCAGCAGTTTAGCCAGCGGGATCTCCTACGAGCAGTACTTC	CASSLASGISYEQYF
NA	TRBV7-9	NA	TRBJ1-1	16	TGTGCCAGCAGCGTACAATACCGACAGGCTCCTTCTGAAGCTTTCTTT	CASSVQYRQAPSEAFF
NA	TRBV10-3	NA	TRBJ1-1	13	TGTGCCATCAGATCCCTAGAGAGCACTGAAGCTTTCTTT	CAIRSLESTEAFF
NA	TRBV3-1/TRBV3-2	NA	TRBJ1-1	11	TGTGCCAGCAGCCTCAACACTGAAGCTTTCTTT	CASSLNTEAFF
TRBD1	TRBV4-1	once	TRBJ2-7	17	TGCGCCAGCAGCCACCTTCTCGCCGGGACAGGGAAGCGTTGGCAGTACTTC	CASSHLLAGTGKRWQYF
TRBD2	TRBV6-2/TRBV6-3	NA	TRBJ2-3	20	TGTGCCAGCAGTTACCCACTAGCGGGGGGCCAGGGCAAGGGCACAGATACGCAGTATTTT	CASSYPLAGGQGKGTDTQYF
NA	TRBV3-1/TRBV3-2	once	TRBJ1-5	13	TGTGCCAGCAGCCAGGGCAGCAATCAGCCCCAGCATTTT	CASSQGSNQPQHF
NA	TRBV28	NA	TRBJ1-1	13	TGTGCCAGCAGAGGGGCCGCGAACACTGAAGCTTTCTTT	CASRGAANTEAFF
NA	TRBV7-9	NA	TRBJ1-4	15	TGTGCCAGCAGCTTATTACCTAACACTAATGAAAAACTGTTTTTT	CASSLLPNTNEKLFF
NA	TRBV9	NA	TRBJ1-5	14	TGTGCCAGCAGCGTCGGGGATTCGGCCCAGCCCCAGCATTTT	CASSVGDSAQPQHF
TRBD1	TRBV28	NA	TRBJ1-4	14	TGTGCCAGCAGCCGGACAGGGTACGGTGAAAAACTGTTTTTT	CASSRTGYGEKLFF
NA	TRBV6-5	NA	TRBJ2-1	12	TGTGCCAGCAGTCAACAGGGACTGGGGCGGTTCTTC	CASSQQGLGRFF
NA	TRBV5-8	NA	TRBJ2-7	12	TGTGCCAGCGAGCGGCAGGCTTACGAGCAGTACTTC	CASERQAYEQYF
NA	TRBV28	NA	TRBJ2-3	15	TGTGCCAGCTCCGAAACTGGGGTCGGGACAGATACGCAGTATTTT	CASSETGVGTDTQYF
NA	TRBV7-9	NA	TRBJ1-1	13	TGTGCCAGCAGCTACGCGGGGGAGGGTGAAGCTTTCTTT	CASSYAGEGEAFF
TRBD1	TRBV7-2	NA	TRBJ1-3	15	TGTGCCAGCAGACGACAGGGACTCTCTGGAAACACCATATATTTT	CASRRQGLSGNTIYF